This T cell receptor (beta chain) derives from a study of regulatory T cells in long-lasting Graves disease. Time point meaning: newly diagnosed GD, antithyroid drugs for less than 3 months. Following extraction of RNA from PBMCs, that RNA was used to make the TCR library. In building TCR beta libraries, iRepertoire HTBI primers were used together with Arm-PCR of CDR3 regions. A single record per CDR3 protein comes from TCRdb applying MiXCR to the multiplex PCR reads. The repertoire consists of hundreds of thousands of distinct CDR3 sequences, with 15% to 20% occurring once and the leading ten covering 25%. This clonotype was detected many times. Germline is not matched at one junction end, which may reflect a read error. These data were also reused for a study on T cells in Graves' hyperthyroidism and ophthalmopathy. That work states: With a duration under 2 months, the hyperthyroidism was newly diagnosed in patients aged 18 to 65.

The clonotype was recovered from a woman aged 35-65 years with Graves disease. Sequencing used peripheral blood mononuclear cells (PBMCs), obtained at new diagnosis, from a patient treated with antithyroid drugs.

CDR3 DNA: TGTGCCAGCAGCTGGGGACAGGTGGGGGTCGATGAGCAGTTCTTC. As protein: CASSWGQVGVDEQFF. This rearrangement joins TRBV5-1 to TRBJ2-1; 8 bases fit TRBD1. CDR1 is SGHRS and CDR2 is YFSETQ in the germline V gene. The CDR3 sequence is 15 residues long.